The next 20 T cell receptor beta chains were all read from a single sample in a study of T-cell reconstitution after alpha-beta-depleted transplantation in children. Unique molecular identifiers were used in preparing the TCRbeta library. TCRdb re-derived calls from the PCR reads in MiXCR, one entry per CDR3 protein. This sample has 200,000 to 250,000 distinct CDR3 sequences, with about 8.8% found just once. This sample comprised PBMCs from the stem cell graft donor, obtained from the stem cell graft. These receptors all stem from a human donor who donated a stem cell graft to a child with SCID.

To note about this clonotype: The CDR3 does not close with the conserved phenylalanine or tryptophan, likely indicating a read error. This chain uses TRBV6-1 with TRBJ2-5, with D maybe TRBD2 (5 bases). The CDR3 consists of 16 residues. The germline V and J ends were trimmed by 6 bases and 1 base, with 18 bases remaining between them. Germline-derived CDR1 and CDR2 are MNHNS and SASEGT. The CDR3 DNA sequence: TGTGCCAGCAGCCGAGGCCCACCGGGGTTCCAAGAGACCCAGTACTCC. It specifies CASSRGPPGFQETQYS.

This clonotype came up many times. This chain links TRBV29-1 with TRBJ1-4, with D hard to call. Trimming removed 4 bases from V and 7 bases from J, with 13 bases in between. CDR1 and CDR2 (germline): SQVTM, ANQGSEA. CDR3 length: 13 amino acids. The CDR3 DNA reads as TGCAGCGTTGGACCGGTGCTTGGTGAAAAACTGTTTTTT. Its protein is CSVGPVLGEKLFF.

The rearrangement links TRBV7-8 to TRBJ2-1; possible D gene TRBD1, 5 bases. This CDR3 is built from 17 residues. Germline-derived CDR1 and CDR2 are SGHVS and FQNEAQ. V was pared by 2 bases and J by 0 bases, with 14 bases between. The CDR3 reads CASSLNMGPHSYNEQFF. Here the CDR3 DNA reads TGTGCCAGCAGCTTAAATATGGGGCCACACTCCTACAATGAGCAGTTCTTC.

As to this clonotype: A read error is possible here, since a much larger clone lies one base away. The rearrangement joins TRBV27 to TRBJ1-1, with D uncertain. Germline V gives CDR1 MNHEY, CDR2 SMNVEV (reference sequence). The CDR3 totals 13 residues. CDR3 amino acids: CASSSGPVTEVFF. The CDR3 DNA sequence: TGTGCCAGCAGTTCCGGGCCGGTAACTGAAGTTTTCTTT.

This clonotype was seen more than once but under ten times. J is TRBJ1-1 and V is TRBV20-1; no firm D call. V gave up 5 bases and J gave up 4 bases, with 5 bases separating them. The CDR3 is made up of 10 amino acids. Germline V lookup: CDR1 DFQATT, CDR2 SNEGSKA (reference sequence). CDR3 coding DNA: TGCAGTGCTTGGCGCACTGAAGCTTTCTTT. Its protein product is CSAWRTEAFF.

This clonotype was picked up many times. The chain has TRBV7-2 and TRBJ2-6; D is unclear. V gave up 1 base and J gave up 0 bases, with 7 bases separating them. The length of the CDR3 is 16 residues. CDR1 is SGHTA, CDR2 FQGNSA, per germline. The DNA for the CDR3 is TGTGCCAGCAGCTTAGTAGGCGTCTCTGGGGCCAACGTCCTGACTTTC. This encodes CASSLVGVSGANVLTF.

This clonotype was found many times. The chain joins TRBV10-3 to TRBJ2-7; no clear D gene. Trimming cost V 3 bases and J 6 bases, with 12 bases left between them. This CDR3 contains 13 residues. CDR1 is ENHRY and CDR2 is SYGVKD in the germline V gene. CDR3 sequence: CAISEVVSLEQYF. Here the CDR3 DNA reads TGTGCCATCAGTGAAGTTGTCTCCCTCGAGCAGTACTTC.

This clonotype was recorded many times. The chain joins TRBV5-1 to TRBJ2-7; D assignment may be TRBD1 or TRBD2 (7 bases each). The CDR3 has 14 amino acids. Trimming left V 3 bases short and J 3 bases short, with 13 bases between. Germline lookup yields CDR1 SGHRS and CDR2 YFSETQ. CDR3 sequence: CASSWGGQFYEQYF. The CDR3 bases are TGCGCCAGCAGCTGGGGGGGACAGTTCTACGAGCAGTACTTC. The full variable domain, with the rest looked up from reference TRBV5-1 and TRBJ2-7, is KAGVTQTPRYLIKTRGQQVTLSCSPISGHRSVSWYQQTPGQGLQFLFEYFSETQRNKGNFPGRFSGRQFSNSRSEMNVSTLELGDSALYLCASSWGGQFYEQYFGPGTRLTVT.

This clonotype was observed many times. This chain uses TRBV24-1 with TRBJ2-7; maybe TRBD2 (6 bases). V lost 4 bases and J 5 bases, leaving 20 bases between the germline ends. The CDR3 totals 16 residues. Germline assignment: CDR1 KGHDR and CDR2 SFDVKD. CDR3 protein: CATSDHRTPGVHEQYF. The CDR3 nucleotides are TGTGCCACCAGTGACCACAGGACACCGGGGGTGCACGAGCAGTACTTC.

Many counts were recorded for this clonotype. The gene calls are TRBV5-1 and TRBJ2-3, with TRBD2 matching over 13 bases. This CDR3 is built from 16 residues. After removal of 1 base from V and 3 bases from J, the junction contained 2 bases not matched to a gene. Germline CDR1 reads SGHRS; CDR2 reads YFSETQ. The DNA for the CDR3 is TGCGCCAGCAGCTTGTTACTAGCGGGGGGGACAGATACGCAGTATTTT. Translating gives CASSLLLAGGTDTQYF.

This clonotype was picked up one time. This is likely a read error, given that the CDR3 carries no conserved phenylalanine or tryptophan at its end. The chain uses TRBV11-2 and TRBJ1-1; D is ambiguous. This CDR3 is 13 amino acids long. CDR1 SGHAT and CDR2 FQNNGV come from the germline V gene. Trimming pared 5 bases from V and 5 bases from J, leaving 12 bases between. CDR3 residues: CASSQARGTEAFV. CDR3 in DNA: TGTGCCAGCAGCCAGGCCCGTGGGACTGAAGCTTTCGTT.

This clonotype was counted at least ten times. The rearrangement links TRBV7-2 to TRBJ2-3; no definite D call. This CDR3 is 15 amino acids long. Looked up from germline, CDR1 is SGHTA and CDR2 is FQGNSA. The germline V and J ends were trimmed by 2 bases and 4 bases, with 13 bases remaining between them. The CDR3: CASSLSVYGADTQYF. The CDR3 DNA follows: TGTGCCAGCAGCTTATCGGTTTATGGGGCAGATACGCAGTATTTT.

This clonotype was seen at least ten times. In DNA, the CDR3 is TGTGCCACCAGCAGAGAGCCAGGAGTCTATGGCTACACCTTC. Translated: CATSREPGVYGYTF. The chain recombines TRBV15 with TRBJ1-2, with D uncertain. CDR1 and CDR2 from the germline V gene are LNHNV and YYDKDF (reference sequence). V was pared by 0 bases and J by 4 bases, with 9 bases between. The CDR3 contains 14 residues.

In its sample, this clonotype was seen many times. The chain couples TRBV5-1 to TRBJ1-2; 7 nucleotides agree with TRBD1. This CDR3 has 14 amino acids. Trimming took 0 bases from V and 8 from J; bases not matched to a gene: 7. CDR1 is SGHRS, CDR2 YFSETQ, per germline. CDR3 nucleotides: TGCGCCAGCAGCTTGGCCGACAGGGAGAGGGGCTACACCTTC. Protein product: CASSLADRERGYTF.

The sample holds many counts of this clonotype. This rearrangement joins TRBV5-1 to TRBJ2-3; TRBD2 matches at 12 bases. V gave up 0 bases and J gave up 4 bases; unmatched junction bases: 9. CDR1 and CDR2 (germline): SGHRS, YFSETQ. This CDR3 is built from 18 residues. CDR3 bases: TGCGCCAGCAGCTTGGGACTAGCGGGGGCTGCCAGTGCAGATACGCAGTATTTT. Protein product: CASSLGLAGAASADTQYF.

This clonotype showed up many times. The chain links TRBV20-1 to TRBJ1-2; D might be TRBD1 (6 bases). The CDR3 runs 15 residues. Germline lookup yields CDR1 DFQATT and CDR2 SNEGSKA (reference sequence). The ends were cut back, 6 bases at V and 5 bases at J, with 22 bases in the middle. The DNA for the CDR3 is TGCAGTGCGCGCCATTACTCACAGGGACCTTATGGCTACACCTTC. Translating it yields CSARHYSQGPYGYTF.

This clonotype has ten or more counts. The rearrangement links TRBV2 to TRBJ2-7; TRBD1 agrees at 11 bases. From germline, CDR1 is SNHLY and CDR2 FYNNEI. Trimming cost V 6 bases and J 3 bases; bases outside gene matches: 7. This CDR3 has 15 amino acids. The CDR3 region has the DNA TGTGCCAGCAGGCTACACGGGACAGGGGGCTACGAGCAGTACTTC. Protein: CASRLHGTGGYEQYF. Combining the CDR3 with reference TRBV2 and TRBJ2-7 gives the whole variable domain EPEVTQTPSHQVTQMGQEVILRCVPISNHLYFYWYRQILGQKVEFLVSFYNNEISEKSEIFDDQFSVERPDGSNFTLKIRSTKLEDSAMYFCASRLHGTGGYEQYFGPGTRLTVT.

This clonotype appeared a few times. This chain links TRBV11-1 with TRBJ1-6; D is possibly TRBD1 (5 bases). This CDR3 is 19 amino acids long. Deletions cut 5 bases from V and 8 bases from J, with 28 bases between. CDR1 is SGHAT and CDR2 is FQDESV in the germline V gene (reference sequence). CDR3 DNA: TGTGCCAGCAGCGTCCGGGGTGGGGCGAGTATCCGGAAATATTCACCCCTCCACTTT. Translation: CASSVRGGASIRKYSPLHF.

The chain carries TRBV3-1 and TRBJ2-5; D is ambiguous. Germline loops: CDR1 LGHDT, CDR2 YNNKEL (reference sequence). The CDR3 consists of 12 residues. V was shortened by 3 bases and J by 2 bases, with 4 bases between the two germline ends. CDR3 nucleotide sequence: TGTGCCAGCAGCCAGAATCAAGAGACCCAGTACTTC. Protein sequence: CASSQNQETQYF.

This clonotype came up many times. The rearrangement links TRBV6-5 to TRBJ2-7; D perhaps matches TRBD1 (6 bases). The CDR3 sequence is 13 residues long. V was pared by 4 bases and J by 9 bases, with 16 bases between. Germline loops: CDR1 MNHEY, CDR2 SVGAGI. In DNA, the CDR3 is TGTGCCAGCAGTTCCGGGACAAACTTAAGGCAGTACTTC. Translated: CASSSGTNLRQYF.